This record looks at one T cell receptor (beta chain) sequence and its context. The sample is drawn from a study of T cell changes during pregnancy in multiple sclerosis. Sequencing was performed with immunoSEQ multiplex PCR; in TCRdb, only in-frame clones are kept and a portion is missing. The table shows about 50,000 clones, with around nine tenths occurring only once. CDR1 is SGHNT and CDR2 is YYREEE in the germline V gene (reference sequence). Trimming took 2 bases from V and 4 from J, leaving 12 bases between them. This CDR3 has 14 amino acids. The clonotype comes from a female donor with multiple sclerosis, enrolled in a pregnancy study. The chain has TRBV5-4 and TRBJ1-2; D gene ambiguous. This specimen consisted of CD4+ T cells from peripheral blood mononuclear cells, obtained after pregnancy. CDR3 coding DNA: TGTGCCAGCAGCTTCCCTGGCGGAAGCTATGGCTACACCTTC. Amino acid sequence: CASSFPGGSYGYTF.